These 23 T cell receptor beta chains originate from one sample sequenced in a study of blood T cells in healthy people across ages. Together with a sample-barcoded 5' primer, a J-beta primer mix was included in a second PCR lasting about 6 to 11 cycles. TCRdb re-analysed the 5' RACE reads in MiXCR, keeping a single row per CDR3 protein. The sample lists almost 800,000 distinct CDR3 sequences, 58% occurring once. Sequenced material: blood. These receptors were taken from a man aged 25-45 years in good health.

This clonotype appeared a few times. The rearrangement joins TRBV10-3 to TRBJ2-3, with a tentative D call TRBD2 (5 bases). The V gene's germline CDR1 is ENHRY and CDR2 SYGVKD. Trimming removed 3 bases from V and 1 base from J, with 14 bases in between. The CDR3 consists of 16 residues. The CDR3 is CAISDSGSGGTDTQYF. CDR3 DNA: TGTGCCATCAGTGACTCGGGGAGCGGAGGCACAGATACGCAGTATTTT.

Many counts were recorded for this clonotype. The chain has TRBV6-5 and TRBJ2-3; possibly TRBD2 for D (5 bases). V shed 5 bases and J shed 14 bases, with 14 bases lying between them. The CDR3 contains 11 residues. Germline CDR1 MNHEY, CDR2 SVGAGI. CDR3 loop: CASSLSGRVYF. DNA for the CDR3: TGTGCCAGCAGTCTAAGCGGTAGGGTGTATTTT.

This sequence joins TRBV5-1 and TRBJ1-5, with a possible D match to TRBD1 (5 bases). CDR1 is SGHRS, CDR2 YFSETQ, per germline. This CDR3 comprises 15 residues. V dropped 3 bases and J dropped 5 bases, with 15 bases sitting between them. This chain's CDR3 is CASSWGPGSYQPQHF. For the CDR3, the DNA is TGCGCCAGCAGCTGGGGACCAGGGAGTTATCAGCCCCAGCATTTT. The variable domain in full, completed from reference TRBV5-1 and TRBJ1-5, reads KAGVTQTPRYLIKTRGQQVTLSCSPISGHRSVSWYQQTPGQGLQFLFEYFSETQRNKGNFPGRFSGRQFSNSRSEMNVSTLELGDSALYLCASSWGPGSYQPQHFGDGTRLSIL.

The V gene is TRBV7-9, the J gene TRBJ2-5; D is unclear. The germline V gene has CDR1 SEHNR and CDR2 FQNEAQ (reference sequence). Trimming left V 5 bases short and J 6 bases short, with 13 bases between. This CDR3 is 13 amino acids long. The CDR3 protein is CASSPPPSQTQYF. DNA for the CDR3: TGTGCCAGCAGCCCGCCCCCTTCACAGACCCAGTACTTC. Supplemented by reference TRBV7-9 and TRBJ2-5, the full variable domain reads DTGVSQNPRHKITKRGQNVTFRCDPISEHNRLYWYRQTLGQGPEFLTYFQNEAQLEKSRLLSDRFSAERPKGSFSTLEIQRTEQGDSAMYLCASSPPPSQTQYFGPGTRLLVL.

The chain is built from TRBV20-1 and TRBJ2-5; TRBD1 agrees at 7 bases. There are 16 residues in the CDR3. V dropped 4 bases and J dropped 5; count of bases not matched to a gene: 16. Germline CDR1 is DFQATT and CDR2 is SNEGSKA (reference sequence). In DNA, the CDR3 is TGCAGTGCTACTAACCCCATGACAGGGTTAAGGGAGACCCAGTACTTC. Translating gives CSATNPMTGLRETQYF.

The chain employs TRBV2 and TRBJ1-2, with D possibly being TRBD1 (5 bases). Germline lookup yields CDR1 SNHLY and CDR2 FYNNEI. The CDR3 totals 14 residues. V dropped 5 bases and J dropped 4 bases, with 14 bases sitting between them. DNA for the CDR3: TGTGCCAGCAGTTTGAGGGACTCCGTCTATGGCTACACCTTC. Its translation: CASSLRDSVYGYTF.

The rearrangement links TRBV20-1 to TRBJ2-7, with unresolved D. Germline-derived CDR1 and CDR2 are DFQATT and SNEGSKA (reference sequence). The CDR3 contains 11 residues. V gave up 4 bases and J gave up 2 bases, with 6 bases separating them. The CDR3 loop reads CSATVPYEQYF. The DNA of the CDR3 is TGCAGTGCTACCGTGCCCTACGAGCAGTACTTC.

This clonotype turned up a few times. The CDR3 coding sequence is TGCAGTGCTAGTGGGGGGACGGCCCCCAATGAGCAGTTCTTC. It yields the protein CSASGGTAPNEQFF. This sequence joins TRBV20-1 and TRBJ2-1, with D possibly matching TRBD2 (6 bases). The CDR3 totals 14 residues. The germline V gene encodes CDR1 DFQATT and CDR2 SNEGSKA (reference sequence). The V end lost 3 bases, the J end lost 6 bases, and 15 bases lay between the germline ends.

This clonotype has more than one count but fewer than ten. V and J are TRBV6-1 and TRBJ2-7, with D hard to call. In germline, CDR1 is MNHNS, CDR2 SASEGT. This CDR3 comprises 14 residues. The V end lost 6 bases, the J end lost 3 bases, and 15 bases lay between the germline ends. CDR3 sequence (DNA): TGTGCCAGCAGGGGCCACAATCTCGGCTACGAGCAGTACTTC. Translation gives CASRGHNLGYEQYF.

The chain couples TRBV29-1 to TRBJ2-7; D not certain. Trimming stripped 7 bases from V and 3 bases from J, with 16 bases between. Germline V CDR1 and CDR2: SQVTM, ANQGSEA. CDR3 size: 13 residues. CDR3 in amino acids: CSGHRKGIYEQYF. The CDR3, as DNA: TGCAGCGGTCATAGGAAAGGCATCTACGAGCAGTACTTC.

The genes are TRBV7-9 and TRBJ2-7; D perhaps matches TRBD1 (6 bases). V was pared by 4 bases and J by 2 bases, with 12 bases between. The length of the CDR3 is 14 residues. Germline V lookup: CDR1 SEHNR, CDR2 FQNEAQ (reference sequence). CDR3 residues: CASSSDSKPYEQYF. The CDR3 DNA reads as TGTGCCAGCAGCTCGGACAGCAAACCCTACGAGCAGTACTTC.

The sample holds a few counts of this clonotype. The chain carries TRBV27 and TRBJ2-1; unclear D gene. Trimming removed 5 bases at V and 6 bases at J, with 8 bases between. The CDR3 covers 12 residues. Germline CDR1 and CDR2: MNHEY and SMNVEV (reference sequence). The CDR3 DNA sequence: TGTGCCAGCAGTGGCTCGTCCAATGAGCAGTTCTTC. It codes for CASSGSSNEQFF.

The V call is TRBV29-1, the J call TRBJ1-2, with a weak D call TRBD1 (5 bases). The CDR3 has 13 residues. The V gene's germline CDR1 is SQVTM and CDR2 ANQGSEA. Trimming pared 4 bases from V and 4 bases from J, leaving 13 bases between. The CDR3: CSVGQGRIYGYTF. The CDR3 DNA reads TGCAGCGTTGGCCAGGGCCGTATCTATGGCTACACCTTC.

The chain employs TRBV28 and TRBJ2-3, with 8 bases lining up with TRBD2. The germline V gene has CDR1 MDHEN and CDR2 SYDVKM. CDR3 length: 18 amino acids. J lost 0 bases, V lost 4 bases, and 12 bases had no gene match. CDR3 residues: CASSSPPRTSRSTDTQYF. The CDR3 DNA reads as TGTGCCAGCAGTTCCCCGCCCCGGACTAGCAGGAGCACAGATACGCAGTATTTT. Full variable domain (missing parts from reference TRBV28 and TRBJ2-3): DVKVTQSSRYLVKRTGEKVFLECVQDMDHENMFWYRQDPGLGLRLIYFSYDVKMKEKGDIPEGYSVSREKKERFSLILESASTNQTSMYLCASSSPPRTSRSTDTQYFGPGTRLTVL.

The genes are TRBV9 and TRBJ2-5; TRBD1 is a possible D gene (5 bases). Trimming removed 0 bases at V and 2 bases at J, with 14 bases between. Germline V gives CDR1 SGDLS, CDR2 YYNGEE. The CDR3 contains 16 residues. CDR3 sequence (DNA): TGTGCCAGCAGCGTAGATATTACAGGTGGACAAGAGACCCAGTACTTC. Translation: CASSVDITGGQETQYF.

The chain joins TRBV4-2 to TRBJ2-1; tentative D call: TRBD1 (5 bases). The CDR3 contains 15 residues. The germline CDR1 and CDR2 sequences are LGHNA and YNFKEQ. Trimming stripped 1 base from V and 8 bases from J, with 15 bases between. CDR3 DNA sequence: TGTGCCAGCAGCCAAGGCGATAGGGGCCCCCATGAGCAGTTCTTC. Amino acid sequence: CASSQGDRGPHEQFF.

The CDR3 DNA reads as TGCGCCAGCAGCTTGGAAAGTTGGGGGACCCAGTACTTC. Amino acid sequence: CASSLESWGTQYF. The genes are TRBV5-1 and TRBJ2-5; D remains unclear. The ends were cut back, 0 bases at V and 7 bases at J, with 10 bases in the middle. Germline-derived CDR1 and CDR2 are SGHRS and YFSETQ. The CDR3 spans 13 residues.

V gene TRBV28 combines with J gene TRBJ1-4, with D unclear. Germline CDR1 MDHEN, CDR2 SYDVKM. Trimming removed 2 bases at V and 8 bases at J, with 18 bases between. The CDR3 extends over 16 amino acids. In DNA form, the CDR3 reads TGTGCCAGCAGTTTAGGCTTTTGGCAGTCCGGGGAAAAACTGTTTTTT. This gives the protein CASSLGFWQSGEKLFF. Together with reference TRBV28 and TRBJ1-4, the CDR3 gives the full variable domain: DVKVTQSSRYLVKRTGEKVFLECVQDMDHENMFWYRQDPGLGLRLIYFSYDVKMKEKGDIPEGYSVSREKKERFSLILESASTNQTSMYLCASSLGFWQSGEKLFFGSGTQLSVL.

This chain links TRBV29-1 with TRBJ2-3; D call uncertain. The germline V gene encodes CDR1 SQVTM and CDR2 ANQGSEA. V gave up 5 bases and J gave up 3 bases, with 9 bases separating them. The CDR3 extends over 12 amino acids. The CDR3 coding sequence is TGCAGCGTTCATATCCGGACAGATACGCAGTATTTT. Translating it yields CSVHIRTDTQYF.

The table lists this clonotype with many counts. The CDR3 loop reads CSVALGWNTEAFF. The CDR3 nucleotides are TGCAGCGTTGCGTTGGGTTGGAACACTGAAGCTTTCTTT. V gene TRBV29-1 combines with J gene TRBJ1-1; D is ambiguous. Germline CDR1 is SQVTM and CDR2 is ANQGSEA. The CDR3 spans 13 residues. V was clipped by 4 bases and J by 1 base, with 10 bases between them.

V gene TRBV29-1 combines with J gene TRBJ2-1; tentative D call: TRBD2 (7 bases). This CDR3 is 13 amino acids long. Germline V gene sequence: CDR1 SQVTM, CDR2 ANQGSEA. Trimming removed 7 bases at V and 8 bases at J, with 18 bases between. CDR3 DNA sequence: TGCAGCGCCCAAGGGGGGGCTAGCGATGAGCAGTTCTTC. It encodes CSAQGGASDEQFF.

On this clonotype itself: The DNA is omitted, as the CDR3 cannot be located on it reliably, and the CDR3 follows TCRdb's listing. The rearrangement joins TRBV12-3 or TRBV12-4 to TRBJ2-3; the table calls TRBD2, which could not be checked here. The length of the CDR3 is 14 amino acids, counting both ends. CDR3 loop: CASSFGGGADTEYF.

The chain has TRBV6-5 and TRBJ2-1; D is tentatively TRBD1 or TRBD2 (5 bases each). Germline-derived CDR1 and CDR2 are MNHEY and SVGAGI. The V end lost 6 bases, the J end lost 4 bases, and 10 bases lay between the germline ends. CDR3 size: 13 residues. The CDR3 DNA follows: TGTGCCAGCAGACGAGGGGAGTACAATGAGCAGTTCTTC. Translating it yields CASRRGEYNEQFF.